This TCR beta chain was captured by sequencing in a study of blood T cell repertoires in COVID-19. This clone was found a few times. CDR3 length: 16 residues. Per germline, CDR1 SGHTA and CDR2 FQGTGA. V dropped 0 bases and J dropped 7; count of bases not matched to a gene: 9. Clones were read by immunoSEQ multiplex PCR, and TCRdb kept only the in-frame ones, dropping some. The sample has some 150,000 clones; approximately 82% are singletons. The clonotype comes from a woman between 45 and 60 years old in a cohort sampled during active or convalescent COVID-19. The specimen sequenced was peripheral blood. The J gene is TRBJ1-2, the V gene TRBV7-3, with 9 positions matching TRBD1. The CDR3 protein is CASSLTGTGISSGYTF. In DNA, the CDR3 is TGTGCCAGCAGCTTAACCGGGACAGGGATATCAAGTGGCTACACCTTC.